These T cell receptor beta chains were read from a single sample in a study of identifying expanded T cells in peripheral blood. The assay was immunoSEQ multiplex PCR, and TCRdb's table has in-frame clones only and misses some. The table includes 70,000 to 100,000 clones, approximately 86% detected once. Sample: blood. These receptors came from a person between 18 and 75 years old in good health. The CDR3 runs from the conserved cysteine through the conserved F or W. A D gene is named only where the DNA matches it firmly. Clone size is given for some rows only: seen once, a few or many times, or a class if the clone is expanded.

j_call	d_call	clone_size	v_call	cdr3_nt	cdr3_aa
TRBJ2-5	TRBD1	-	TRBV5-1	TGCGCCAGCACCATGGTGGGACAGGGTATTTGGGAGACCCAGTACTTC	CASTMVGQGIWETQYF
TRBJ1-2	-	-	TRBV4-1	TGCGCCAGCAGCCTCAGGGGTTTGTCGACTGGCTACACCTTC	CASSLRGLSTGYTF
TRBJ1-5	-	-	TRBV10-3	TGTGCCATAGGGGATAGCAATCAGCCCCAGCATTTT	CAIGDSNQPQHF
TRBJ1-2	-	-	TRBV19	TGTGCCAGTAGTATATGGAACCGGGAGTTTATCTATGGCTACACCTTC	CASSIWNREFIYGYTF
TRBJ2-6	-	-	TRBV7-6	TGTGCCAGCAGGTGGGGGTTCAACCTACTCTCTGGGGCCAACGTCCTGACTTTC	CASRWGFNLLSGANVLTF
TRBJ2-7	-	-	TRBV10-3	TGTGCCATCAGTGAGGACGTAACCTACGAGCAGTACTTC	CAISEDVTYEQYF
TRBJ2-3	TRBD1	-	TRBV7-2	TGTGCCAGCAGCATGACAGGGTCCGATACGCAGTATTTT	CASSMTGSDTQYF
TRBJ2-7	TRBD2	medium-sized	TRBV5-4	TGTGCCAGCAGTTCCGCGGGGGGCCGTTCCTACGAGCAGTACTTC	CASSSAGGRSYEQYF
TRBJ1-1	-	-	TRBV5-5	TGTGCCAGCAGCTTGACCCCAACGGCTATGAACACTGAAGCTTTCTTT	CASSLTPTAMNTEAFF
TRBJ2-1	TRBD2	few	TRBV4-1	TGCGCCAGCAGCCCCGAGGATAGCGGGGGGGCTAATGAGCAGTTCTTC	CASSPEDSGGANEQFF
TRBJ1-1	TRBD1	-	TRBV7-2	TGTGCCAGCAGCTTAGCAGGGACAGCCTTAGGCACTGAAGCTTTCTTT	CASSLAGTALGTEAFF
TRBJ2-7	-	few	TRBV7-2	TGTGCCAGCAGGGACTCAAAGGGGATCTACGAGCAGTACTTC	CASRDSKGIYEQYF
TRBJ1-2	-	few	TRBV11-2	TGTGCCAGCAGCTTAGGACTGGATGGCTACACCTTC	CASSLGLDGYTF
TRBJ2-2	-	-	TRBV7-6	TGTGCCAGCAGCTTAGTCAGGGCGGACGCCGGGGAGCTGTTTTTT	CASSLVRADAGELFF
TRBJ2-3	-	-	TRBV11-3	TGTGCCAGCAGCTTAGAGAACACCATCACAGATACGCAGTATTTT	CASSLENTITDTQYF
TRBJ1-6	-	-	TRBV5-5	TGTGCCAGCAGCACCATACAGGGAGTTAATTCACCCCTCCACTTT	CASSTIQGVNSPLHF
TRBJ1-1	-	-	TRBV29-1	TGCAGCGTTGAAGTATCCTGGACAAGGAACACTGAAGCTTTCTTT	CSVEVSWTRNTEAFF
TRBJ1-2	-	-	TRBV10-3	TGTGCCATCAGTGGTGGAGACCCTAACTATGGCTACACCTTC	CAISGGDPNYGYTF
TRBJ1-4	TRBD1	-	TRBV30	TGTGCCTGGAGTCGAACAACAGGGGAACTGTTTTTT	CAWSRTTGELFF